The source of this TCR beta chain is a study of T-cell reconstitution after alpha-beta-depleted transplantation in children. Study-level findings and limits: T cells produced anew were the main source of T-cell counts and diversity one year after transplant. It was surviving recipient T cells and thymic progenitors that gave some patients high TCRbeta diversity at day 60. Several hundred expanded graft clones reportedly were the source of alpha-beta T cells about two months after transplant.

This clonotype was counted only a few times. Its antigen is not known. With V trimmed by 5 bases and J by 7 bases, 6 bases remained unmatched. The CDR3 extends over 15 amino acids. Preparation of the TCRbeta library used unique molecular identifiers. A single record per CDR3 protein comes from TCRdb applying MiXCR to the PCR reads. The repertoire holds around 370,000 distinct CDR3 sequences, with roughly 16% as singletons. The source was PBMCs, mostly from graft donor cells, collected 360 days after TCRalphabeta/CD19-depleted stem cell transplant. This TCR was sampled from a male patient between 2 and 15 years old who had a stem cell transplant for acute lymphoblastic leukemia, so the T cells may come from the graft donor. The chain recombines TRBV12-3 or TRBV12-4 with TRBJ1-6, with 9 bases aligning to TRBD1. The CDR3 is CASSRGQGRNSPLHF. In DNA, the CDR3 is TGTGCCAGCAGTCGGGGACAGGGCAGGAATTCACCCCTCCACTTT.